One sample yielded the 8 T cell receptor beta chains listed below, sequenced in a study of read filtering for tumor transcriptome and immune sequencing. This library used about 360 ng RNA and molecular barcoded adaptors spanning alpha/delta and beta/gamma chains. Using its own MiXCR run on the reads, TCRdb lists one record per CDR3 protein. The table includes nearly 60,000 distinct CDR3 sequences, approximately 13% detected once. Specimen: a population of CD138-negative cells sorted from bone marrow. The receptors derive from a donor aged 40 or older with multiple myeloma.

Ten or more counts support this clonotype. The chain joins TRBV29-1 to TRBJ2-4, with D possibly matching TRBD2 (5 bases). Trimming pared 6 bases from V and 11 bases from J, leaving 11 bases between. Germline CDR1 is SQVTM and CDR2 is ANQGSEA. There are 10 residues in the CDR3. The CDR3 DNA reads as TGCAGCGTGAGGGAGAGGCTTCAGTACTTC. This encodes CSVRERLQYF.

At least ten counts were recorded for this clonotype. The chain's CDR3 is CASRRWKEKNIQYF. DNA for the CDR3: TGTGCCAGCAGGAGATGGAAGGAAAAAAACATTCAGTACTTC. The chain uses TRBV28 and TRBJ2-4; no clear D. With 6 bases removed from V and 4 bases from J, the gap between germline ends came to 13 bases. This CDR3 comprises 14 residues. Germline lookup yields CDR1 MDHEN and CDR2 SYDVKM. The full variable domain, completed using reference TRBV28 and TRBJ2-4, is DVKVTQSSRYLVKRTGEKVFLECVQDMDHENMFWYRQDPGLGLRLIYFSYDVKMKEKGDIPEGYSVSREKKERFSLILESASTNQTSMYLCASRRWKEKNIQYFGAGTRLSVL.

Points on this clonotype: A far larger clone is one base from this, pointing to a likely read error. A read error is likely, as this CDR3 ends without the conserved phenylalanine or tryptophan. This chain links TRBV6-2 or TRBV6-3 with TRBJ2-1, with 11 bases that match TRBD1. Germline-derived CDR1 and CDR2 are MNHEY and SVGEGT. V shed 6 bases and J 7 bases; nucleotides not matched to a gene: 5. CDR3 length: 14 amino acids. As DNA, the CDR3 is TGTGCCAGCAGACAAGGACAGGGGGCGAATGAGCAGTTCCTC. Its translation is CASRQGQGANEQFL.

This clonotype was counted ten times or more. The chain links TRBV29-1 to TRBJ2-2; D remains ambiguous. Per germline, CDR1 SQVTM and CDR2 ANQGSEA. Trimming removed 4 bases from V and 4 bases from J, with 10 bases in between. This CDR3 is 13 amino acids long. CDR3 region: CSVAGFSTGELFF. In DNA, the CDR3 is TGCAGCGTTGCCGGGTTTAGCACCGGGGAGCTGTTTTTT.

The sample holds many counts of this clonotype. The chain joins TRBV5-1 to TRBJ1-1; TRBD1 might be the D (5 bases). V gave up 7 bases and J gave up 0 bases, with 13 bases separating them. This CDR3 contains 14 residues. Germline CDR1 and CDR2: SGHRS and YFSETQ. CDR3 region: CASSGGVMNTEAFF. The CDR3 nucleotides read TGCGCCAGCTCCGGAGGGGTTATGAACACTGAAGCTTTCTTT.

There are many counts of this clonotype. The J gene is TRBJ1-1, the V gene TRBV20-1, with D uncertain. The ends were cut back, 1 base at V and 9 bases at J, with 12 bases in the middle. Germline CDR1 is DFQATT and CDR2 is SNEGSKA (reference sequence). CDR3 length: 12 residues. For the CDR3, the DNA is TGCAGTGCTAGAGGCCCCAATGAAAAAGCTTTCTTT. This translates into CSARGPNEKAFF.

This clonotype came up many times. The chain has TRBV20-1 and TRBJ2-3; D call uncertain. Germline values: CDR1 DFQATT, CDR2 SNEGSKA (reference sequence). CDR3 length equals 14 residues. V lost 7 bases and J 1 base, leaving 15 bases between the germline ends. DNA of the CDR3: TGCAGTGTCTCCTTTAGGGCGGGCACAGATACGCAGTATTTT. This encodes CSVSFRAGTDTQYF.

This clonotype was observed a handful of times. This could be a read error, since a much larger clone is one nucleotide away. The gene calls are TRBV2 and TRBJ1-2; D call uncertain. The V gene's germline CDR1 is SNHLY and CDR2 FYNNEI. The CDR3 spans 13 residues. Trimming left V 3 bases short and J 9 bases short, with 14 bases between. CDR3 residues: CASSDASYISYTF. For the CDR3, the DNA is TGTGCCAGCAGTGATGCAAGCTATATCAGCTACACCTTC.